The next 29 T cell receptor beta chains were all read from a single sample in a study of CD8 T cells in Susac syndrome. An input of roughly 0.45 to 1 ug of RNA was subjected to reverse transcription using random hexamers. MiXCR, applied by TCRdb to the immunoSEQ multiplex PCR reads, yields one record per CDR3 protein. The data contain some 76,000 distinct CDR3 sequences, around nine tenths of them seen just once; the ten biggest clones take up 0.5% to 0.65%. The material sequenced was CD8+ T cells from PBMCs. Source of these receptors: a human donor with multiple sclerosis.

This clonotype appeared once. The gene calls are TRBV20-1 and TRBJ2-7, with 10 bases identical to TRBD2. The V gene end was trimmed by 0 bases and the J gene end by 3 bases; junction bases not matched to a gene: 8. This CDR3 has 16 amino acids. Germline-derived CDR1 and CDR2 are DFQATT and SNEGSKA (reference sequence). CDR3 in amino acids: CSARDASGSWGYEQYF. CDR3 nucleotide sequence: TGCAGTGCTAGAGATGCTAGCGGGAGTTGGGGCTACGAGCAGTACTTC.

The chain combines TRBV19 with TRBJ2-1; 10 nucleotides align to TRBD2. Germline CDR1 is LNHDA and CDR2 is SQIVND (reference sequence). J gave up 4 bases and V 1 base, and 7 bases lay outside the gene matches. This CDR3 contains 17 residues. The CDR3 spells CASSIVPSGSPYNEQFF. The CDR3 DNA follows: TGTGCCAGTAGTATAGTTCCTAGCGGGAGCCCTTACAATGAGCAGTTCTTC.

The V and J genes are TRBV30 and TRBJ2-1; D call uncertain. The CDR3 has 14 amino acids. With 2 bases removed from V and 3 bases from J, the gap between germline ends came to 11 bases. Germline loops: CDR1 GTSNPN, CDR2 SVGIG (reference sequence). The CDR3 DNA reads TGTGCCTGGAGTCCCCGGCTCGACTACAATGAGCAGTTCTTC. Encoded protein: CAWSPRLDYNEQFF.

The chain is built from TRBV28 and TRBJ1-2; TRBD1 aligns across 7 bases. J was trimmed by 1 base and V by 4 bases; bases with no gene match: 6. The CDR3 has 15 residues. The germline V gene encodes CDR1 MDHEN and CDR2 SYDVKM. The CDR3 nucleotides read TGTGCCAGCAGTTACAGGGGCACTTTTAACTATGGCTACACCTTC. Amino acid sequence: CASSYRGTFNYGYTF.

The rearrangement links TRBV20-1 to TRBJ2-7; TRBD2 is a possible D gene (5 bases). With 6 bases removed from V and 3 bases from J, the gap between germline ends came to 21 bases. This CDR3 contains 15 residues. CDR1 DFQATT and CDR2 SNEGSKA come from the germline V gene (reference sequence). The CDR3 nucleotides are TGCAGTGCACCAAATTTAGTGGACTCGAGCTACGAGCAGTACTTC. Translated, it gives CSAPNLVDSSYEQYF.

On this clonotype: The junction departs from germline at one end; a sequencing error may be responsible. The chain employs TRBV2 and TRBJ1-2; D unclear. Germline assignment: CDR1 SNHLY and CDR2 FYNNEI. This CDR3 is 13 amino acids long. The CDR3 nucleotides read TGTGCCAGCAGTGAGAGGCCAGATCATGGCTACATCTTC. Its protein is CASSERPDHGYIF.

The V and J genes are TRBV3-1 and TRBJ2-1, with 10 bases matching TRBD2. CDR3 length: 16 residues. Germline V CDR1 and CDR2: LGHDT, YNNKEL (reference sequence). V shed 5 bases and J 9 bases; nucleotides not matched to a gene: 13. The CDR3 is CASSITATSGDGEQFF. The CDR3 bases are TGTGCCAGCAGCATAACGGCCACTAGCGGGGATGGTGAGCAGTTCTTC.

This chain uses TRBV20-1 with TRBJ2-7; no clear D. The CDR3 consists of 13 residues. CDR1 is DFQATT and CDR2 is SNEGSKA in the germline V gene (reference sequence). Trimming cost V 1 base and J 3 bases, with 10 bases left between them. CDR3 DNA sequence: TGCAGTGCTAGAGGCACACAGTTCTACGAGCAGTACTTC. This translates into CSARGTQFYEQYF.

CDR3 amino acids: CAIGAVYEQYF. CDR3 bases: TGTGCCATCGGGGCAGTCTACGAGCAGTACTTC. The chain has TRBV10-3 and TRBJ2-7; a possible D gene is TRBD1 (5 bases). Germline values: CDR1 ENHRY, CDR2 SYGVKD. V was trimmed by 8 bases and J by 3 bases, leaving 8 bases between them. CDR3 length equals 11 residues.

Here the CDR3 DNA reads TGCGCCAGCACCCGTGCGGGCGAGGGAGGCTACACCTTC. It codes for CASTRAGEGGYTF. The chain is built from TRBV5-1 and TRBJ1-2; D is unresolved. From germline, CDR1 is SGHRS and CDR2 YFSETQ. This CDR3 comprises 13 residues. V was pared by 6 bases and J by 8 bases, with 17 bases between.

The gene calls are TRBV20-1 and TRBJ2-5; perhaps D is TRBD1 or TRBD2 (5 bases each). Germline CDR1 and CDR2: DFQATT and SNEGSKA (reference sequence). The CDR3 runs to 12 residues. V dropped 0 bases and J dropped 9 bases, with 11 bases sitting between them. The CDR3 here is CSAREPREPQYF. The CDR3 DNA reads TGCAGTGCTAGAGAGCCCAGGGAGCCCCAGTACTTC.

The count of this clonotype is one. The rearrangement joins TRBV13 to TRBJ1-6; 7 positions agree with TRBD1. Losses at the gene ends were 5 bases for V and 7 bases for J; bases not matched to a gene: 8. The CDR3 is 15 amino acids. Germline CDR1 and CDR2: PRHDT and FYEKMQ (reference sequence). Written as DNA, the CDR3 is TGTGCCAGCAGCCAATCTCCGGGACAGAATTCACCCCTCCACTTT. Translation: CASSQSPGQNSPLHF.

The rearrangement joins TRBV7-9 to TRBJ1-5; 10 bases fit TRBD1. Germline loops: CDR1 SEHNR, CDR2 FQNEAQ (reference sequence). This CDR3 has 16 residues. Trimming cost V 0 bases and J 4 bases; bases outside gene matches: 3. Here the CDR3 reads CASSLAGTGDNQPQHF. The CDR3 coding sequence is TGTGCCAGCAGCTTAGCCGGGACAGGGGATAATCAGCCCCAGCATTTT.

The chain recombines TRBV12-3 or TRBV12-4 with TRBJ1-2, with TRBD1 as a possible D gene (6 bases). The ends were cut back, 1 base at V and 5 bases at J, with 14 bases in the middle. The CDR3 is 15 amino acids. CDR3 region: CASSLEGRGLYGYTF. CDR3 DNA sequence: TGTGCCAGCAGTTTAGAGGGCAGGGGTTTATATGGCTACACCTTC.

This chain joins TRBV6-5 and TRBJ1-2; D possibly corresponds to TRBD1 (5 bases). The CDR3 has 13 amino acids. Looked up from germline, CDR1 is MNHEY and CDR2 is SVGAGI. The V end lost 0 bases, the J end lost 4 bases, and 6 bases lay between the germline ends. The CDR3 loop is CASSYSTAYGYTF. CDR3 nucleotide sequence: TGTGCCAGCAGTTACTCGACAGCCTATGGCTACACCTTC.

The chain couples TRBV9 to TRBJ2-3, with TRBD2 as a possible D gene (6 bases). V shed 6 bases and J shed 2 bases, with 16 bases lying between them. Germline assignment: CDR1 SGDLS and CDR2 YYNGEE. This CDR3 has 15 amino acids. The CDR3 region has the DNA TGTGCCAGCACCCGATCGGCGGGACCCACAGATACGCAGTATTTT. Residues: CASTRSAGPTDTQYF.

The rearrangement uses TRBV12-3 or TRBV12-4 and TRBJ2-4; D gene unclear. This CDR3 contains 15 residues. The ends were cut back, 4 bases at V and 0 bases at J, with 10 bases in the middle. The CDR3 DNA reads as TGTGCCAGCAGTTCCCCCGACCTAGCCAAAAACATTCAGTACTTC. The encoded protein is CASSSPDLAKNIQYF.

This clonotype was observed a few times. The V gene is TRBV14, the J gene TRBJ2-7; D is unresolved. Per germline, CDR1 SGHDN and CDR2 FVKESK. Between the trimmed V and J ends, which lost 4 bases and 3 bases, there was a span of 7 bases. CDR3 length: 12 amino acids. The CDR3 spells CASSPANYEQYF. The CDR3 DNA reads TGTGCCAGCAGCCCAGCCAACTACGAGCAGTACTTC.

V usage is TRBV2 and J usage is TRBJ2-7; D possibly corresponds to TRBD1 (5 bases). The CDR3 is made up of 13 amino acids. The germline CDR1 and CDR2 sequences are SNHLY and FYNNEI. Between the trimmed V and J ends, which lost 1 base and 4 bases, there was a span of 8 bases. The CDR3 loop reads CASSEGRQYEQYF. CDR3 nucleotides: TGTGCCAGCAGTGAAGGGAGACAGTACGAGCAGTACTTC.

This chain uses TRBV7-9 with TRBJ1-1; 7 nucleotides agree with TRBD1. CDR1 is SEHNR and CDR2 is FQNEAQ in the germline V gene (reference sequence). V lost 5 bases to trimming and J lost 1 base; unmatched junction nucleotides: 7. The CDR3 length is 15 residues. The chain's CDR3 is CASSLLTGANTEAFF. CDR3 DNA sequence: TGTGCCAGCAGCCTCCTCACAGGGGCGAACACTGAAGCTTTCTTT.

V gene TRBV9 combines with J gene TRBJ1-2; TRBD1 is a possible D gene (6 bases). This CDR3 is 15 amino acids long. V lost 2 bases, J lost 0 bases, and 11 bases lay in between. The V gene's germline CDR1 is SGDLS and CDR2 YYNGEE. CDR3 region: CASSVNREANYGYTF. As DNA, the CDR3 is TGTGCCAGCAGCGTCAACAGGGAGGCTAACTATGGCTACACCTTC.

This chain links TRBV2 with TRBJ1-1; D is perhaps TRBD1 (6 bases). With 6 bases removed from V and 8 bases from J, the gap between germline ends came to 25 bases. The CDR3 is made up of 16 amino acids. The V gene's germline CDR1 is SNHLY and CDR2 FYNNEI. CDR3 nucleotides: TGTGCCAGCAGCCATCTGATACAGGGCTCTACGGGGGAAGCTTTCTTT. It encodes CASSHLIQGSTGEAFF.

This chain joins TRBV15 and TRBJ1-4; 7 bases map to TRBD1. This CDR3 contains 16 residues. Germline V lookup: CDR1 LNHNV, CDR2 YYDKDF (reference sequence). J lost 4 bases, V lost 1 base, and 6 bases had no gene match. CDR3 coding DNA: TGTGCCACCAGCAGAGCAGAGACAGGGTTTAATGAAAAACTGTTTTTT. Translation: CATSRAETGFNEKLFF.

This chain uses TRBV10-2 with TRBJ2-2; D uncertain. Germline CDR1 is WSHSY and CDR2 is SAAADI. CDR3 size: 13 residues. V was clipped by 5 bases and J by 5 bases, with 9 bases between them. The CDR3 here is CASSPWATGELFF. CDR3 bases: TGCGCCAGCAGTCCCTGGGCGACCGGGGAGCTGTTTTTT.

The V gene is TRBV11-2, the J gene TRBJ1-5; D is unclear. Germline CDR1 SGHAT, CDR2 FQNNGV. The CDR3 covers 13 residues. V dropped 2 bases and J dropped 0 bases, with 2 bases sitting between them. The CDR3 DNA reads as TGTGCCAGCAGCTTATTTAGCAATCAGCCCCAGCATTTT. Amino acid sequence: CASSLFSNQPQHF.

The chain links TRBV2 to TRBJ2-1; possible D gene TRBD2, 6 bases. The germline V gene encodes CDR1 SNHLY and CDR2 FYNNEI. V was pared by 1 base and J by 0 bases, with 7 bases between. The CDR3 has 15 amino acids. The CDR3 coding sequence is TGTGCCAGCAGTGAAGGGCGGGACTCCTACAATGAGCAGTTCTTC. This codes for CASSEGRDSYNEQFF.

This clonotype was found once. This chain uses TRBV11-1 with TRBJ1-2; D is ambiguous. CDR3 size: 13 residues. Germline CDR1 and CDR2: SGHAT and FQDESV (reference sequence). Trimming left V 1 base short and J 5 bases short, with 8 bases between. CDR3 sequence (DNA): TGTGCCAGCAGCTTAGGCGGTTCTTATGGCTACACCTTC. This encodes CASSLGGSYGYTF.

The chain recombines TRBV7-2 with TRBJ2-1, with D perhaps matching TRBD2 (5 bases). Trimming removed 6 bases at V and 0 bases at J, with 12 bases between. CDR1 and CDR2 (germline): SGHTA, FQGNSA. The CDR3 covers 15 residues. CDR3 sequence: CASSSGGSSYNEQFF. CDR3 bases: TGTGCCAGCAGTTCCGGAGGAAGCTCCTACAATGAGCAGTTCTTC.

This clonotype is a singleton in its sample. The rearrangement uses TRBV27 and TRBJ2-1; D not resolved. The CDR3 loop spans 16 amino acids. Germline assignment: CDR1 MNHEY and CDR2 SMNVEV (reference sequence). V shed 5 bases and J shed 5 bases, with 19 bases lying between them. CDR3 residues: CASSPRAGYANNEQFF. The CDR3, as DNA: TGTGCCAGCAGTCCCCGGGCTGGTTACGCGAACAATGAGCAGTTCTTC.